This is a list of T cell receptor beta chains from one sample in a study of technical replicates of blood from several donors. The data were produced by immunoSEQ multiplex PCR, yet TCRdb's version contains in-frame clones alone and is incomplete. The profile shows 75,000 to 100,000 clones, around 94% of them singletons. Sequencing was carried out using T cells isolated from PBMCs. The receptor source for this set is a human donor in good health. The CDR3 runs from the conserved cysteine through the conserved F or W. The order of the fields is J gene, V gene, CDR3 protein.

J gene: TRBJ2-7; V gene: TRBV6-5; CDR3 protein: CASWGTSGSSYEQYF
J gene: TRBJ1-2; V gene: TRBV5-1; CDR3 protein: CASSLYLDSNYGYTF
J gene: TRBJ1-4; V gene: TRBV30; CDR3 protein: CAWSADMEGANEKLFF
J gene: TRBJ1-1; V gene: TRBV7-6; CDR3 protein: CASSPTGGTEAFF
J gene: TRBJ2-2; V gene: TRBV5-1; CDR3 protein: CASSLVGVGRAIGELFF
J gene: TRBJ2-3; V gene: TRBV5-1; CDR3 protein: CASSSAGAGWTDTQYF
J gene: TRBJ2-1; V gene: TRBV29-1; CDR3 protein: CSPIEAGTQFF
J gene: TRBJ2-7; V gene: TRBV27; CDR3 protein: CASRGDRGEYF
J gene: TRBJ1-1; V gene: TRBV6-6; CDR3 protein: CASRTSREGYTEAFF
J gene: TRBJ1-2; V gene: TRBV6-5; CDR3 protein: CASSRTGIDYGYTF
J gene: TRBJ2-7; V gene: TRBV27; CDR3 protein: CASSFAGGYEQYF
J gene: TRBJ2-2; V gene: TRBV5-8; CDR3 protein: CASSLGRMNTGELFF
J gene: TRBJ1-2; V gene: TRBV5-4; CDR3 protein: CASSSQRPPGQGGYGYTF
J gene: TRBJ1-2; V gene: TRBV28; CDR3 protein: CASSLGTGGYGYTF
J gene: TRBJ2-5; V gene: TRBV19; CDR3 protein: CASSNGDKETQYF
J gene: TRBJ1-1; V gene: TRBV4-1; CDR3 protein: CASSQVAALNTEAFF
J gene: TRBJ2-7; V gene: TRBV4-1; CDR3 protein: CASSLRGSYEQYF
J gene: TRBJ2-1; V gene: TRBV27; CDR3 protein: CASSLASSYNEQFF
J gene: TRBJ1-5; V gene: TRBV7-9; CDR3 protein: CASSLLNSNQPQHF
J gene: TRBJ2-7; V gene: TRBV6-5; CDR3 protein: CASSYSGGTQPEQYF
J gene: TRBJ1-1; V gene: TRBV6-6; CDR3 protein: CASTHGISTEAFF
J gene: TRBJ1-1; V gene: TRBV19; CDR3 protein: CASSERTSWDTEAFF
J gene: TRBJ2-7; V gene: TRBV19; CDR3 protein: CASSFLGGGKDEQYF
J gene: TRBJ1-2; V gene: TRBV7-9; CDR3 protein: CASSLSEFYGYTF
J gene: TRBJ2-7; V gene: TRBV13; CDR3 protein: CASSSTGQGVPAYEQYF
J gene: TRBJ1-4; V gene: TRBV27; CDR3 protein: CASRRAQDEKLFF